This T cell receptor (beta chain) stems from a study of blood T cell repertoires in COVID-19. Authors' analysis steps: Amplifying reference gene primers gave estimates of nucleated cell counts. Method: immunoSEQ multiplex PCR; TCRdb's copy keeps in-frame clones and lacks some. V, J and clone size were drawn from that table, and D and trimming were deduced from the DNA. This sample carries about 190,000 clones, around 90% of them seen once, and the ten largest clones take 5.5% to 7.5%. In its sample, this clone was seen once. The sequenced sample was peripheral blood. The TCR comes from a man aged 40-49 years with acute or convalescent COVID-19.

The CDR3: CASQTGFNTEAFF. CDR3 in DNA: TGTGCCAGCCAGACAGGGTTTAACACTGAAGCTTTCTTT. J is TRBJ1-1 and V is TRBV27; TRBD1 matches 7 bases. The CDR3 contains 13 residues. The V gene's germline CDR1 is MNHEY and CDR2 SMNVEV (reference sequence). Germline trimming cut 8 bases from V and 2 bases from J; bases unmatched to any gene: 5.